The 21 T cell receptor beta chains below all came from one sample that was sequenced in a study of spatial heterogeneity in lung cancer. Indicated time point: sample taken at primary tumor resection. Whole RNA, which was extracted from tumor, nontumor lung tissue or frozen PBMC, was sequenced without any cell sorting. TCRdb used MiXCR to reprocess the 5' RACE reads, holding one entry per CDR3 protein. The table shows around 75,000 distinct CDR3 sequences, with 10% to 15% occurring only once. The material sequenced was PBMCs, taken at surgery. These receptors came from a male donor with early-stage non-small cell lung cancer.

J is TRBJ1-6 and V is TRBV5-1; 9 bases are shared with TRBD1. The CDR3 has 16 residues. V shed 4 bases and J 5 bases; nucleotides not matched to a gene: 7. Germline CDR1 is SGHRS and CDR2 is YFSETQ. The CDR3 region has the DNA TGCGCCAGCAGCCGGAGCGGGACAGGGAATAATTCACCCCTCCACTTT. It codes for CASSRSGTGNNSPLHF.

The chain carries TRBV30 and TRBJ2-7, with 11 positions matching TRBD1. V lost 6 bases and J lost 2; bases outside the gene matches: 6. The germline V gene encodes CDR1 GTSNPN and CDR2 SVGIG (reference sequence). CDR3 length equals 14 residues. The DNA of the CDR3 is TGTGCCTGCACGGACAGGGGGCGAACCTACGAGCAGTACTTC. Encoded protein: CACTDRGRTYEQYF.

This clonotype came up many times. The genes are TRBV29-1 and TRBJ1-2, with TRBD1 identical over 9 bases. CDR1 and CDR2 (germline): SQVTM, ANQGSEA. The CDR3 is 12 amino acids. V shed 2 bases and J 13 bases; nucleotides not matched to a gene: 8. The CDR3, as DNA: TGCAGCGTTGAACGGTCGGGGACAGGGAGCACCTTC. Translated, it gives CSVERSGTGSTF.

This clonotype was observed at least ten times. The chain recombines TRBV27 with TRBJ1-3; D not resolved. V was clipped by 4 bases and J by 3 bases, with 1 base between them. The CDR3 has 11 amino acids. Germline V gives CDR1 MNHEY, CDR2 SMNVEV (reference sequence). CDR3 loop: CASSYGNTIYF. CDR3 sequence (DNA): TGTGCCAGCAGTTATGGAAACACCATATATTTT.

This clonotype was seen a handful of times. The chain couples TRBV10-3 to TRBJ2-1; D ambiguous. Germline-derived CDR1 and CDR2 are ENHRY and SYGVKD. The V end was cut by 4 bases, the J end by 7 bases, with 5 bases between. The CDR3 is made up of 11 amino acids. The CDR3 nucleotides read TGTGCCATCAGTGTAGGAAATGAGCAGTTCTTC. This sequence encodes CAISVGNEQFF.

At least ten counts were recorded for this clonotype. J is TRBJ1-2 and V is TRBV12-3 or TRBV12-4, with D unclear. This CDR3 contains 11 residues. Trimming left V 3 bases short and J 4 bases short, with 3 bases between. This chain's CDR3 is CASSFGYGYTF. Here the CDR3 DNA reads TGTGCCAGCAGTTTCGGCTATGGCTACACCTTC.

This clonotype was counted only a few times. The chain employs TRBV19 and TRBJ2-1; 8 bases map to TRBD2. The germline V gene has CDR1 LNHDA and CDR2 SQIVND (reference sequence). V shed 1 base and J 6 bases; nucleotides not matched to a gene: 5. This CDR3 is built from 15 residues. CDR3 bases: TGTGCCAGTAGTATAGGGCCAGGACTAGCCAATGAGCAGTTCTTC. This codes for CASSIGPGLANEQFF.

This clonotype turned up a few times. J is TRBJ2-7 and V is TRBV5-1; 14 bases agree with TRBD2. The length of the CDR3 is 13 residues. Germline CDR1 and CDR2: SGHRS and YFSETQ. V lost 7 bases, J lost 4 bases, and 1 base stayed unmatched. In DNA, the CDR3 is TGCGCCAGCGGGACTAGCGGGAGATACGAGCAGTACTTC. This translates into CASGTSGRYEQYF.

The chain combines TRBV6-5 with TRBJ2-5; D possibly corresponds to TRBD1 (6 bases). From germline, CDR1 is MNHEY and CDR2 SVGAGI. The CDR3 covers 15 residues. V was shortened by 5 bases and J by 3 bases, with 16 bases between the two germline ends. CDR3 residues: CASSPPRTAEETQYF. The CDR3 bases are TGTGCCAGCAGTCCCCCCCGGACAGCCGAAGAGACCCAGTACTTC.

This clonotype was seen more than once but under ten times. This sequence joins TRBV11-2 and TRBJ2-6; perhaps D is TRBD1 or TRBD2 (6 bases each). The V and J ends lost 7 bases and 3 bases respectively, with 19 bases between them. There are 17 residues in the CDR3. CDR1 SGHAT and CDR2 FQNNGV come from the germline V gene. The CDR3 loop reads CASNQEGGAFGANVLTF. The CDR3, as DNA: TGTGCCAGCAACCAAGAGGGGGGCGCGTTTGGGGCCAACGTCCTGACTTTC.

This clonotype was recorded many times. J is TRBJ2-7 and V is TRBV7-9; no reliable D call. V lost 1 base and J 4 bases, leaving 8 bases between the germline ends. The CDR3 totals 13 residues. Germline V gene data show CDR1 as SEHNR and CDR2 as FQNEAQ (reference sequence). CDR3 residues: CASSLDPLYEQYF. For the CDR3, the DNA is TGTGCCAGCAGCTTAGACCCCCTTTACGAGCAGTACTTC.

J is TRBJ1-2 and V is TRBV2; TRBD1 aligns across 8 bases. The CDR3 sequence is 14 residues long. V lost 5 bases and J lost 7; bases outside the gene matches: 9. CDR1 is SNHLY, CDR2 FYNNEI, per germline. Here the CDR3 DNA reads TGTGCCAGCAGTCCAGCCCAGGGGGCGAGTGGCTACACCTTC. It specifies CASSPAQGASGYTF.

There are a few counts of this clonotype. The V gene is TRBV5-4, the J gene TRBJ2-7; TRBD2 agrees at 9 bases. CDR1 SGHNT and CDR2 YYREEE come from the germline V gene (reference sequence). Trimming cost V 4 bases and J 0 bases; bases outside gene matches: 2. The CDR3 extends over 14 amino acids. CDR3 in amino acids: CASSPLAGSYEQYF. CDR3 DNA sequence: TGTGCCAGCAGCCCACTAGCGGGCTCCTACGAGCAGTACTTC.

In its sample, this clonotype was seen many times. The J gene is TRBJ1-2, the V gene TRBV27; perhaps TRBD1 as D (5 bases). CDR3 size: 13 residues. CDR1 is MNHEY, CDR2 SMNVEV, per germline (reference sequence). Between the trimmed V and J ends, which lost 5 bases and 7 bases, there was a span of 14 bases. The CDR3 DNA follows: TGTGCCAGCAGTGTCGGGGACCGGCTTGGCTACACCTTC. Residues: CASSVGDRLGYTF.

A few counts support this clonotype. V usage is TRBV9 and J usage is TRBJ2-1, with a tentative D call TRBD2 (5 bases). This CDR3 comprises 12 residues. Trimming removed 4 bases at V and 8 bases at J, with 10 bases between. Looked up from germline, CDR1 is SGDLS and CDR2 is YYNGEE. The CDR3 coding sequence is TGTGCCAGCAGCCCCCCGAGGGATGAGCAGTTCTTC. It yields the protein CASSPPRDEQFF.

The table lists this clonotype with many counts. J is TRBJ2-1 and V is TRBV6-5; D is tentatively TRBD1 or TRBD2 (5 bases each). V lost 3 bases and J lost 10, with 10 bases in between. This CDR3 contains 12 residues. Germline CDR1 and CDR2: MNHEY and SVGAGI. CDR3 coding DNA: TGTGCCAGCAGTTATGGAGGACACGAGCAGTTCTTC. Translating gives CASSYGGHEQFF.

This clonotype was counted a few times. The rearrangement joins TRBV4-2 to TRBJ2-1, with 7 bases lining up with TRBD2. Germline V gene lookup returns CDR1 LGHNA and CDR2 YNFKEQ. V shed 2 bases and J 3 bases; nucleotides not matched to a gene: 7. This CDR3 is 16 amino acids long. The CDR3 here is CASSQKGTTDYNEQFF. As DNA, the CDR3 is TGTGCCAGCAGCCAAAAGGGGACTACAGACTACAATGAGCAGTTCTTC.

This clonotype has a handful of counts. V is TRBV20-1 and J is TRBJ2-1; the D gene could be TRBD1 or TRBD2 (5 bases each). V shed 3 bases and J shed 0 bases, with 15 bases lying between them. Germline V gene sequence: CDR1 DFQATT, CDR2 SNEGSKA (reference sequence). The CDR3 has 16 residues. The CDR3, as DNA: TGCAGTGCTAGGCCCCAAACGGGACCCTCCTACAATGAGCAGTTCTTC. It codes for CSARPQTGPSYNEQFF.

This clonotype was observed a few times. CDR3 nucleotide sequence: TGCAGTGCTAGTGGACCACCGGCAGGGGCCTATGGCTACACCTTC. It translates to CSASGPPAGAYGYTF. The chain uses TRBV20-1 and TRBJ1-2, with a weak D call TRBD1 (6 bases). The CDR3 runs 15 residues. Germline V gene data show CDR1 as DFQATT and CDR2 as SNEGSKA (reference sequence). The V end was cut by 3 bases, the J end by 4 bases, with 18 bases between.

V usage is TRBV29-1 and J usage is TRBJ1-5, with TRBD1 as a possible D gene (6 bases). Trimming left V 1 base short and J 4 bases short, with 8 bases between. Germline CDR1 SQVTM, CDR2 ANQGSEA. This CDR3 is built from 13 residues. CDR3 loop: CSVEGTANQPQHF. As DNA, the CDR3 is TGCAGCGTTGAAGGGACAGCTAATCAGCCCCAGCATTTT.

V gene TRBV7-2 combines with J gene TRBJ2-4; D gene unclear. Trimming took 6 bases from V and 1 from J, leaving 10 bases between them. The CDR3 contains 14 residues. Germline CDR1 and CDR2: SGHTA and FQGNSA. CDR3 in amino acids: CASSSTGAKNIQYF. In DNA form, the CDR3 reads TGTGCCAGCAGTTCTACCGGGGCCAAAAACATTCAGTACTTC. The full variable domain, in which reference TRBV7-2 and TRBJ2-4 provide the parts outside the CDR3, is GAGVSQSPSNKVTEKGKDVELRCDPISGHTALYWYRQSLGQGLEFLIYFQGNSAPDKSGLPSDRFSAERTGGSVSTLTIQRTQQEDSAVYLCASSSTGAKNIQYFGAGTRLSVL.